This T cell receptor beta chain appears in the sequencing data of a study of cytomegalovirus exposure and HLA in healthy donors. Study-level points and caveats: Using a false discovery rate of 0.05, a later analysis showed that 15,000 to 20,000 TCR beta sequences were associated with HLA alleles. Accurate HLA-A and HLA-B prediction from TCR beta sequences was reported for most subjects.

CDR3 length: 12 amino acids. Trimming removed 8 bases from V and 7 bases from J; junction bases left unmatched: 2. Germline-derived CDR1 and CDR2 are LNHDA and SQIVND (reference sequence). The PCR was carried out with 60 Vbeta primers and 13 Jbeta primers. TCRdb's copy holds only in-frame clones and misses some; the assay was immunoSEQ multiplex PCR. The sample holds around 150,000 clones, about 10% seen once. This clone was recorded a few times. Its antigen is unknown. Donors showed nominal health when sampled, although they likely had unrecorded immune exposures. J is TRBJ1-6 and V is TRBV19; 7 bases map to TRBD1. Sequencing was carried out using PBMCs. The sequence was obtained from a woman aged 35 to 49 in good health and CMV-seropositive. CDR3: CASAGGNSPLHF. For the CDR3, the DNA is TGTGCCAGTGCAGGGGGAAATTCACCCCTCCACTTT.